Shown below are 2 T cell receptor beta chains from a single sample sequenced in a study of Graves' ophthalmopathy and Graves' hyperthyroidism. For repertoire sequencing, the TCR beta CDR3 regions were amplified from RNA transcripts. In the first round, RT-PCR was carried out with HTBI primers, and a multiplex PCR formed the second round. TCRdb ran MiXCR on the multiplex PCR reads and lists one entry per CDR3 protein. This repertoire shows over a million distinct CDR3 sequences, less than 45% found once; its top ten account for over 8.5%. Sequenced: peripheral blood or thyroid tissue (not recorded which). These receptors originate from an adult man with Graves' hyperthyroidism.

This clonotype was counted at least ten times. V gene TRBV29-1 combines with J gene TRBJ2-7; D is perhaps TRBD1 (6 bases). Germline CDR1 is SQVTM and CDR2 is ANQGSEA. The CDR3 sequence is 12 residues long. The germline V and J ends were trimmed by 3 bases and 3 bases, with 9 bases remaining between them. Here the CDR3 DNA reads TGCAGCGTTGAGGACAGTAACTACGAGCAGTACTTC. Translated: CSVEDSNYEQYF.

This rearrangement joins TRBV29-1 to TRBJ2-5; 7 positions match TRBD2. The J call is uncertain, as TRBJ2-1 better fits the DNA end. CDR3 length: 11 amino acids. The germline V gene has CDR1 SQVTM and CDR2 ANQGSEA. CDR3 protein: CSAGTTPEQFF. The CDR3 region has the DNA TGCAGCGCAGGGACTACCCCTGAGCAGTTCTTC.